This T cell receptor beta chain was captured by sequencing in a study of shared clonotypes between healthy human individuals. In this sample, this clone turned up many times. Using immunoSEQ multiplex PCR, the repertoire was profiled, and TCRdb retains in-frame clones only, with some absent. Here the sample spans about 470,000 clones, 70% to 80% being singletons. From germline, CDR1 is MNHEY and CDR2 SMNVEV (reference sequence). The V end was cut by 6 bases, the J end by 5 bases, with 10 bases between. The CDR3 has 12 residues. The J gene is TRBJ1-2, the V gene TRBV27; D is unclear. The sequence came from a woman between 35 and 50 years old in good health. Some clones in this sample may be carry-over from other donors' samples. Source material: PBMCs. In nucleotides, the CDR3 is TGTGCCAGCAGAGCAGAGGATTATGGCTACACCTTC. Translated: CASRAEDYGYTF.